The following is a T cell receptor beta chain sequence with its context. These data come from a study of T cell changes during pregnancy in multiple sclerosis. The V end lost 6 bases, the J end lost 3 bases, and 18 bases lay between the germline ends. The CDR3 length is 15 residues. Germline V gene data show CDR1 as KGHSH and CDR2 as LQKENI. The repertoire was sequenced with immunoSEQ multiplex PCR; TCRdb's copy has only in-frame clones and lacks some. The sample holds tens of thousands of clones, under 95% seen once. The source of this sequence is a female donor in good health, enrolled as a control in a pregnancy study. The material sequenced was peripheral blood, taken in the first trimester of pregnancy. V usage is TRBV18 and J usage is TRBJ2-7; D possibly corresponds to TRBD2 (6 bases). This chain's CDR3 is CASSRDGRGLYEQYF. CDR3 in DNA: TGTGCCAGCTCCAGAGATGGGCGGGGCCTCTACGAGCAGTACTTC.